What follows are 30 T cell receptor beta chains derived from one specimen sequenced in a study of circulating and synovial CD4+ cells in juvenile arthritis. Assay: immunoSEQ multiplex PCR; the TCRdb copy retains only in-frame clones and omits some. The sample holds about 32,000 clones, over 90% seen once. What was sequenced was CD4+ T cells from blood. These receptors were obtained from a human donor with juvenile idiopathic arthritis.

The chain couples TRBV2 to TRBJ2-3; D uncertain. The V end lost 3 bases, the J end lost 2 bases, and 6 bases lay between the germline ends. Germline lookup yields CDR1 SNHLY and CDR2 FYNNEI. The CDR3 has 13 residues. The CDR3 region has the DNA TGTGCCAGCAGTGATTGGCACACAGATACGCAGTATTTT. Its protein is CASSDWHTDTQYF. The full variable domain, with the rest looked up from reference TRBV2 and TRBJ2-3, is EPEVTQTPSHQVTQMGQEVILRCVPISNHLYFYWYRQILGQKVEFLVSFYNNEISEKSEIFDDQFSVERPDGSNFTLKIRSTKLEDSAMYFCASSDWHTDTQYFGPGTRLTVL.

The chain links TRBV28 to TRBJ2-4; the match to TRBD1 covers 7 bases. J was trimmed by 6 bases and V by 7 bases; bases with no gene match: 6. Germline loops: CDR1 MDHEN, CDR2 SYDVKM. The CDR3 sequence is 13 residues long. The CDR3 protein is CASTLNRGNIQYF. CDR3 in DNA: TGTGCCAGCACCCTCAACAGGGGAAACATTCAGTACTTC.

The chain couples TRBV7-3 to TRBJ2-7, with TRBD1 identical over 9 bases. The CDR3 totals 14 residues. V was pared by 5 bases and J by 2 bases, with 4 bases of the junction left unmatched. Germline V lookup: CDR1 SGHTA, CDR2 FQGTGA. CDR3 nucleotide sequence: TGTGCCAGCAGCCCGGGGACAGGGCCCTACGAGCAGTACTTC. This gives the protein CASSPGTGPYEQYF.

The rearrangement joins TRBV5-1 to TRBJ1-5; 7 nucleotides align to TRBD1. CDR1 and CDR2 from the germline V gene are SGHRS and YFSETQ. The V segment lost 4 bases and the J segment 3 bases; nucleotides outside the gene matches: 1. The CDR3 contains 13 residues. CDR3 sequence (DNA): TGCGCCAGCAGCACAGGGGACAATCAGCCCCAGCATTTT. The encoded protein is CASSTGDNQPQHF.

The chain joins TRBV6-6 to TRBJ2-7, with D maybe TRBD1 (6 bases). The germline V gene encodes CDR1 MNHNY and CDR2 SVGAGI (reference sequence). V dropped 5 bases and J dropped 4 bases, with 15 bases sitting between them. The CDR3 contains 14 residues. CDR3 nucleotides: TGTGCCAGCAGTCTCCGACAGGATGGGTACGAGCAGTACTTC. Its translation is CASSLRQDGYEQYF.

The chain uses TRBV6-1 and TRBJ2-7; 8 bases line up with TRBD1. Germline CDR1 and CDR2: MNHNS and SASEGT. The CDR3 spans 14 residues. Losses at the gene ends were 6 bases for V and 11 bases for J; bases not matched to a gene: 15. The CDR3 DNA reads TGTGCCAGCAGGAAAGGACAGGGCCTCGGTTGGGAGTACTTC. It yields the protein CASRKGQGLGWEYF.

This chain links TRBV4-1 with TRBJ2-7; 10 bases map to TRBD2. This CDR3 region has 15 residues. Germline loops: CDR1 MGHRA, CDR2 YSYEKL. The junction had 5 bases not matched to a gene; V was cut back by 2 bases and J by 4 bases. CDR3 coding DNA: TGCGCCAGCAGCCAACTACCGGGACTAGCGTACGAGCAGTACTTC. Translating gives CASSQLPGLAYEQYF.

This CDR3 is CASSPPGQHYEQYF. CDR3 coding DNA: TGTGCCAGCTCACCACCGGGACAGCACTACGAGCAGTACTTC. V gene TRBV18 combines with J gene TRBJ2-7; TRBD1 matches 7 bases. J gave up 3 bases and V 0 bases, and 2 bases lay outside the gene matches. The CDR3 runs 14 residues. Germline V gene data show CDR1 as KGHSH and CDR2 as LQKENI.

The chain carries TRBV9 and TRBJ2-3, with D tentatively TRBD2 (7 bases). In germline, CDR1 is SGDLS, CDR2 YYNGEE. This CDR3 is 17 amino acids long. The V and J ends lost 4 bases and 5 bases respectively, with 23 bases between them. The CDR3 here is CASSPRSLGGREDTQYF. The CDR3 nucleotides are TGTGCCAGCAGCCCCAGATCTTTGGGGGGGCGTGAAGATACGCAGTATTTT.

The J gene is TRBJ2-5, the V gene TRBV11-2; 7 positions match TRBD1. Germline CDR1 SGHAT, CDR2 FQNNGV. Trimming removed 6 bases from V and 2 bases from J; junction bases left unmatched: 6. The CDR3 spans 14 residues. CDR3 sequence reads: CASSPGQVQETQYF. DNA for the CDR3: TGTGCCAGCAGTCCTGGACAGGTTCAAGAGACCCAGTACTTC.

This chain joins TRBV27 and TRBJ2-1, with unresolved D. Trimming removed 6 bases at V and 10 bases at J, with 10 bases between. The V gene's germline CDR1 is MNHEY and CDR2 SMNVEV (reference sequence). There are 11 residues in the CDR3. Written as DNA, the CDR3 is TGTGCCAGCAGCCCAGGCCGGGAGCAGTTCTTC. It is translated as CASSPGREQFF.

The chain is built from TRBV19 and TRBJ2-7; perhaps TRBD1 as D (5 bases). CDR3 length: 15 amino acids. In germline, CDR1 is LNHDA, CDR2 SQIVND (reference sequence). Deletions cut 5 bases from V and 3 bases from J, with 17 bases between. This chain's CDR3 is CASSFQTGQSYEQYF. The DNA for the CDR3 is TGTGCCAGTAGTTTCCAGACCGGACAAAGCTACGAGCAGTACTTC.

V is TRBV19 and J is TRBJ2-5, with 7 positions matching TRBD1. From germline, CDR1 is LNHDA and CDR2 SQIVND (reference sequence). There are 15 residues in the CDR3. Germline trimming cut 6 bases from V and 5 bases from J; bases unmatched to any gene: 12. In nucleotides, the CDR3 is TGTGCCAGTAGCACCGCCCAGGGGGTGTGGGAGACCCAGTACTTC. It translates to CASSTAQGVWETQYF.

The chain joins TRBV18 to TRBJ2-2; D might be TRBD1 (6 bases). CDR1 and CDR2 (germline): KGHSH, LQKENI. CDR3 length equals 14 residues. Trimming shortened V by 3 bases and J by 7 bases, and 12 bases separated the two germline ends. The CDR3 DNA follows: TGTGCCAGCTCACCGGGGACAAGACTCGGGGAGCTGTTTTTT. Its protein is CASSPGTRLGELFF.

The CDR3 loop is CASSPGLAFGTDTQYF. CDR3 DNA: TGTGCCAGCAGCCCGGGACTAGCGTTCGGCACAGATACGCAGTATTTT. The rearrangement joins TRBV5-6 to TRBJ2-3; TRBD2 agrees at 10 bases. V lost 4 bases, J lost 1 base, and 6 bases stayed unmatched. CDR1 is SGHDT, CDR2 YYEEEE, per germline. The CDR3 consists of 16 residues.

The V and J genes are TRBV2 and TRBJ1-2; D might be TRBD1 (5 bases). Germline CDR1 SNHLY, CDR2 FYNNEI. V was trimmed by 4 bases and J by 2 bases, leaving 14 bases between them. The CDR3 spans 15 residues. The CDR3 protein is CASSVGVAHNYGYTF. The CDR3 DNA reads TGTGCCAGCAGTGTAGGGGTCGCCCACAACTATGGCTACACCTTC.

DNA of the CDR3: TGTGCCAGCAGCTTGCGAGGGAGATGGGAGCTGTTTTTT. Its protein is CASSLRGRWELFF. The rearrangement joins TRBV7-4 to TRBJ2-2; the D gene is possibly TRBD2 (5 bases). This CDR3 spans 13 amino acids. The germline V gene encodes CDR1 SGHVT and CDR2 SQSDAQ. V shed 3 bases and J shed 9 bases, with 11 bases lying between them.

The chain joins TRBV11-2 to TRBJ2-5; TRBD2 agrees at 11 bases. Trimming at V came to 6 bases and at J to 4 bases, leaving 16 bases not matched to a gene. The CDR3 is made up of 18 amino acids. Germline V gives CDR1 SGHAT, CDR2 FQNNGV. The CDR3 loop reads CASSSSGGAISLRETQYF. The CDR3 nucleotides are TGTGCCAGCAGTAGTAGCGGGGGGGCTATATCCTTGCGAGAGACCCAGTACTTC.

The V call is TRBV5-6, the J call TRBJ2-7, with TRBD2 matching over 9 bases. The CDR3 has 16 residues. Germline trimming cut 1 base from V and 2 bases from J; bases unmatched to any gene: 7. CDR1 is SGHDT and CDR2 is YYEEEE in the germline V gene. CDR3 coding DNA: TGTGCCAGCAGCTTGATTTGGGCGGGAGGGCCCTACGAGCAGTACTTC. It codes for CASSLIWAGGPYEQYF.

The chain joins TRBV4-1 to TRBJ1-2, with TRBD1 matching over 9 bases. Germline loops: CDR1 MGHRA, CDR2 YSYEKL. The CDR3 spans 17 residues. The V and J ends lost 3 bases and 2 bases, in that order; junction bases with no gene match: 10. CDR3 residues: CASSQGPLDRGNYGYTF. CDR3 in DNA: TGCGCCAGCAGCCAGGGCCCTTTGGACAGGGGAAACTATGGCTACACCTTC.

The chain recombines TRBV14 with TRBJ1-2; 7 positions match TRBD1. V lost 6 bases, J lost 8 bases, and 6 bases stayed unmatched. Germline V CDR1 and CDR2: SGHDN, FVKESK. This CDR3 is built from 12 residues. For the CDR3, the DNA is TGTGCCAGCAGTCGGGACAGATCCGGCTACACCTTC. This sequence encodes CASSRDRSGYTF. Together with reference TRBV14 and TRBJ1-2, the CDR3 gives the full variable domain: EAGVTQFPSHSVIEKGQTVTLRCDPISGHDNLYWYRRVMGKEIKFLLHFVKESKQDESGMPNNRFLAERTGGTYSTLKVQPAELEDSGVYFCASSRDRSGYTFGSGTRLTVV.

The chain is built from TRBV14 and TRBJ1-1, with a tentative D call TRBD1 (5 bases). This CDR3 spans 17 amino acids. The V gene's germline CDR1 is SGHDN and CDR2 FVKESK. Between the trimmed V and J ends, which lost 2 bases and 1 base, there was a span of 17 bases. The CDR3 is CASSQRELRGPNTEAFF. The CDR3 DNA follows: TGTGCCAGCAGCCAACGAGAGTTGCGGGGCCCGAACACTGAAGCTTTCTTT. The variable domain in full, with the rest retrieved from reference TRBV14 and TRBJ1-1, is EAGVTQFPSHSVIEKGQTVTLRCDPISGHDNLYWYRRVMGKEIKFLLHFVKESKQDESGMPNNRFLAERTGGTYSTLKVQPAELEDSGVYFCASSQRELRGPNTEAFFGQGTRLTVV.

This clone was detected once. This chain connects TRBV9 to TRBJ2-1; TRBD2 is a possible D gene (6 bases). CDR1 and CDR2 from the germline V gene are SGDLS and YYNGEE. The CDR3 covers 15 residues. V lost 4 bases to trimming and J lost 5 bases, with 16 bases between them. CDR3 sequence reads: CASSSGTASHNEQFF. CDR3 in DNA: TGTGCCAGCAGCTCCGGGACTGCATCCCACAATGAGCAGTTCTTC.

This chain uses TRBV7-2 with TRBJ2-5; TRBD2 is a possible D gene (6 bases). The germline V gene encodes CDR1 SGHTA and CDR2 FQGNSA. The CDR3 length is 13 residues. V was shortened by 1 base and J by 5 bases, with 8 bases between the two germline ends. The CDR3 sequence: CASSLVGRETQYF. CDR3 coding DNA: TGTGCCAGCAGCTTAGTGGGGAGGGAGACCCAGTACTTC.

The chain joins TRBV5-5 to TRBJ1-1; the match to TRBD1 covers 7 bases. Trimming cost V 4 bases and J 0 bases; bases outside gene matches: 12. This CDR3 has 17 residues. CDR1 and CDR2 (germline): SGHKS, YYEKEE (reference sequence). DNA of the CDR3: TGTGCCAGCAGCCTAAGGACAGGCCGATTAATGAACACTGAAGCTTTCTTT. This gives the protein CASSLRTGRLMNTEAFF.

The chain links TRBV5-4 to TRBJ1-3; no definite D call. The CDR3 runs to 16 residues. The germline CDR1 and CDR2 sequences are SGHNT and YYREEE (reference sequence). With 2 bases removed from V and 0 bases from J, the gap between germline ends came to 12 bases. CDR3 amino acids: CASSFASGSSGNTIYF. As DNA, the CDR3 is TGTGCCAGCAGCTTTGCTTCCGGGAGCTCTGGAAACACCATATATTTT.

The J gene is TRBJ2-7, the V gene TRBV30, with D perhaps TRBD1 (6 bases). The CDR3 length is 13 residues. Germline CDR1 is GTSNPN and CDR2 is SVGIG (reference sequence). The ends were cut back, 2 bases at V and 3 bases at J, with 11 bases in the middle. This CDR3 is CAWSKTRGYEQYF. The CDR3 nucleotides are TGTGCCTGGAGTAAAACCAGGGGCTACGAGCAGTACTTC.

The chain recombines TRBV19 with TRBJ2-5; TRBD2 aligns across 7 bases. The V and J ends lost 6 bases and 5 bases, in that order; junction bases with no gene match: 6. CDR1 is LNHDA and CDR2 is SQIVND in the germline V gene (reference sequence). The CDR3 spans 13 residues. CDR3 DNA: TGTGCCAGTAGCCGCGGGAGTAGGGAGACCCAGTACTTC. Translating gives CASSRGSRETQYF.

The chain links TRBV14 to TRBJ1-6; 10 bases align to TRBD1. J was trimmed by 10 bases and V by 4 bases; bases with no gene match: 4. The CDR3 loop spans 14 amino acids. Germline CDR1 reads SGHDN; CDR2 reads FVKESK. CDR3 in amino acids: CASSPGQGYSPLHF. DNA for the CDR3: TGTGCCAGCAGCCCGGGACAGGGGTACTCACCCCTCCACTTT.

This clone was seen once. The gene calls are TRBV5-4 and TRBJ2-7; 9 positions agree with TRBD1. From germline, CDR1 is SGHNT and CDR2 YYREEE (reference sequence). V lost 0 bases to trimming and J lost 4 bases; unmatched junction nucleotides: 5. This CDR3 has 15 amino acids. CDR3 in DNA: TGTGCCAGCAGCTTGGCCGGGACAGGGCGGTACGAGCAGTACTTC. Translating gives CASSLAGTGRYEQYF.